Described below is a single TCR beta chain sequence and its context. The treatment here: oral pan-JAK inhibitor, 5-10 mg twice daily. This CDR3 has 14 residues. Germline CDR1 reads GTSNPN; CDR2 reads SVGIG (reference sequence). The V end lost 0 bases, the J end lost 5 bases, and 13 bases lay between the germline ends. TCR sequencing used cDNA made by reverse transcription of extracted RNA. Using immunoSEQ multiplex PCR, the repertoire was profiled, and TCRdb retains in-frame clones only, with some absent. The sample shows about 190,000 clones, about three fifths of them seen only once. The data were obtained in a study of CD8+ T cells in alopecia areata.

Source: CD4+ T cells sorted from blood, taken at week 4, from a patient treated with tofacitinib. The clonotype originates from a human donor with alopecia areata. The chain is built from TRBV30 and TRBJ1-1, with D perhaps matching TRBD1 (6 bases). CDR3 residues: CAWSVMGRGTEAFF. The CDR3 region has the DNA TGTGCCTGGAGTGTAATGGGCAGGGGAACTGAAGCTTTCTTT.